This T cell receptor beta chain was retrieved from a study of T-cell memory formation after mild COVID-19. Looking at the study overall: The TCR clusters were mostly specific to one donor. Study results and caveats: Clones that shrank (day 15 to 85) were balanced CD4/CD8, whereas later expanders leaned CD4+.

TCRdb used MiXCR to reprocess the 5' RACE reads, holding one entry per CDR3 protein. This sample yields some 97,000 distinct CDR3 sequences, of which 11% are seen a single time; approximately 40% belongs to the top ten. CDR1 MNHEY and CDR2 SVGAGI come from the germline V gene. The CDR3 runs to 15 residues. This clonotype was detected a few times. Its antigen is undetermined. The genes are TRBV6-5 and TRBJ1-4; D possibly corresponds to TRBD1 (5 bases). Sequenced: PBMCs or a T cell subset sorted from them (not recorded which). This TCR derives from a young man who had mild COVID-19 (a few samples of this study predate the infection). Cell type and time point are not known. This CDR3 reads CATMSGQATNEKLFF. The CDR3 nucleotides read TGTGCGACCATGTCCGGACAAGCAACTAATGAAAAACTGTTTTTT.